Many counts were recorded for the clone carrying this T cell receptor beta chain. No antigen is known for it. The ends lost 8 bases at V and 4 bases at J; junction bases unmatched: 11. The CDR3 covers 15 residues. The data stem from a study of T cell repertoires in cytomegalovirus infection. Study summary: It was the public TCR beta signatures that indicated both CMV infection and matching HLA type.

TCRdb reanalysed the reads using MiXCR and keeps one entry per CDR3 protein. The repertoire has roughly 800,000 distinct CDR3 sequences, about 29% of them found once; the top ten carry about 12%. Study results and caveats: Carriers of CMV and the relevant HLA type were discriminated by public TCR beta frequency. In two of eight donors, the top clonotype was HLA-C-restricted CMV-specific.

This clonotype was obtained from a human donor in good health (CMV status not recorded). Some clones in this sample may be carry-over from other donors' samples. The rearrangement links TRBV12-3 or TRBV12-4 to TRBJ2-3; 8 nucleotides align to TRBD2. Material: cultured CD8+ T cells from PBMCs, obtained from culture after CMV antigen stimulation. The CDR3 bases are TGTGCCAGCCGGAATAAGGGACTAGTTCCAGATACGCAGTATTTT. Encoded protein: CASRNKGLVPDTQYF.